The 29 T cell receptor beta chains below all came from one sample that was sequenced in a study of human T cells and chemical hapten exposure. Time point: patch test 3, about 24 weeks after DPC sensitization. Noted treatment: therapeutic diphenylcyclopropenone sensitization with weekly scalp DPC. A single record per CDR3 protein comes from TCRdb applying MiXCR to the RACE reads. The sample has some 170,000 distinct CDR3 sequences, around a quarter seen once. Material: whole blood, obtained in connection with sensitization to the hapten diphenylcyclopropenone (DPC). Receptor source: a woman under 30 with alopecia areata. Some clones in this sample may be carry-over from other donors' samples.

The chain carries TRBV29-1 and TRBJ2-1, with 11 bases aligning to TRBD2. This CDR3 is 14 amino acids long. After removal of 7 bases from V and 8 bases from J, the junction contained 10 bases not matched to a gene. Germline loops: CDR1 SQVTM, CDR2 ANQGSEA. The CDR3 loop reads CSALSGRGRDEQFF. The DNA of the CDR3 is TGCAGCGCCCTTAGCGGGAGGGGTAGGGATGAGCAGTTCTTC.

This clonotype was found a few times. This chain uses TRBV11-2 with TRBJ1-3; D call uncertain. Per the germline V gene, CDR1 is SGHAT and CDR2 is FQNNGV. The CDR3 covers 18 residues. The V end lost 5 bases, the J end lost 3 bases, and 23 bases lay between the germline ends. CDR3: CASSLWGNLAPHGNTIYF. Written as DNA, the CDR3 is TGTGCCAGCAGCCTCTGGGGTAATCTGGCCCCCCATGGAAACACCATATATTTT.

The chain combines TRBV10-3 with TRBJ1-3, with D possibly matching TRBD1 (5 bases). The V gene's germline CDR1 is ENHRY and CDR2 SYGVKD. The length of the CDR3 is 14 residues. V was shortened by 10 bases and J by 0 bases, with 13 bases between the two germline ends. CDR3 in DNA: TGTGCCAGCAAGCATCAGGGCTCTGGAAACACCATATATTTT. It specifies CASKHQGSGNTIYF.

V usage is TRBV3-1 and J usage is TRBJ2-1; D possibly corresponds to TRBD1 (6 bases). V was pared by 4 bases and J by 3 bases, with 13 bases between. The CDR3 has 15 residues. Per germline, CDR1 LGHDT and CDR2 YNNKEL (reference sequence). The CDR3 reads CASSRQGPFYNEQFF. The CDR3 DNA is TGTGCCAGCAGCCGGCAGGGGCCCTTCTACAATGAGCAGTTCTTC.

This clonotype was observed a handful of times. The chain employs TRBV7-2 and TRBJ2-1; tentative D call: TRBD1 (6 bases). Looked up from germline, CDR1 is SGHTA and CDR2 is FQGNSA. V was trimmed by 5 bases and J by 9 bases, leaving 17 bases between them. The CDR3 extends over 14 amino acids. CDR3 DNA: TGTGCCAGCAGCCCGCGGACAGCCCCCGGTGAGCAGTTCTTC. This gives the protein CASSPRTAPGEQFF.

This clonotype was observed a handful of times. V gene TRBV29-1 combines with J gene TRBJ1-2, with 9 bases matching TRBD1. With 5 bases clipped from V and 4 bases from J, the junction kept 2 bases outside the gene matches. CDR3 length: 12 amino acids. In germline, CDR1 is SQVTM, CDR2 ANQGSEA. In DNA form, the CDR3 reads TGCAGCGTTCTGGACAGGGGCTATGGCTACACCTTC. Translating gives CSVLDRGYGYTF.

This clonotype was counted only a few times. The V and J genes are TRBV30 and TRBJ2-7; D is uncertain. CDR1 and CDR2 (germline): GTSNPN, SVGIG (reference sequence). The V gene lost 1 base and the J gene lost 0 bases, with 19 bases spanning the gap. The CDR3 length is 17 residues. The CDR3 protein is CAWSGVETDKYSYEQYF. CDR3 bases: TGTGCCTGGAGTGGTGTAGAAACCGACAAATACTCCTACGAGCAGTACTTC.

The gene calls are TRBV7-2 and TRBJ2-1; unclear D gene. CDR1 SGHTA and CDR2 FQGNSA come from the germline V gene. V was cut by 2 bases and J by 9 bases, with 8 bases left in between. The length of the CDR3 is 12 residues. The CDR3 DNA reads TGTGCCAGCAGCTTATTTGACGGTGAGCAGTTCTTC. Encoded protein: CASSLFDGEQFF.

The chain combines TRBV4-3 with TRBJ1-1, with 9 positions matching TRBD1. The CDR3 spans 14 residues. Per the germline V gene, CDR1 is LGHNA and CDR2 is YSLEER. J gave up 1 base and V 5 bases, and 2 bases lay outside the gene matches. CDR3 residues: CASSYRGQNTEAFF. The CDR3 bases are TGCGCCAGCAGCTACAGGGGGCAGAACACTGAAGCTTTCTTT.

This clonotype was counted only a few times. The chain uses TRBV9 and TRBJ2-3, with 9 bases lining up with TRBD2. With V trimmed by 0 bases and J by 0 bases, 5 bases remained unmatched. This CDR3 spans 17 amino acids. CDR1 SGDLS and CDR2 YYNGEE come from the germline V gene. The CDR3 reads CASSVGLAGASTDTQYF. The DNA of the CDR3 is TGTGCCAGCAGCGTAGGGTTAGCGGGGGCCAGCACAGATACGCAGTATTTT. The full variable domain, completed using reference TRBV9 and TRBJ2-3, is DSGVTQTPKHLITATGQRVTLRCSPRSGDLSVYWYQQSLDQGLQFLIQYYNGEERAKGNILERFSAQQFPDLHSELNLSSLELGDSALYFCASSVGLAGASTDTQYFGPGTRLTVL.

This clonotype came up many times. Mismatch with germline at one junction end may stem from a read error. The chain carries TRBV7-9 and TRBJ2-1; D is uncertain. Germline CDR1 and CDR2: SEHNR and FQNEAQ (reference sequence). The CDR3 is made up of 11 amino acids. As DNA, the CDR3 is TGTGCCAGCAACTTAGTGAGTGAGCAGTTCTTC. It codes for CASNLVSEQFF.

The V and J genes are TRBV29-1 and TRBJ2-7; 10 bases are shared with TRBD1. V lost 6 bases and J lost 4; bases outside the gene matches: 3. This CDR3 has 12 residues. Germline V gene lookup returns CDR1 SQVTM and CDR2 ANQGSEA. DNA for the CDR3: TGCAGCGTCCGGACAGGGGGATACGAGCAGTACTTC. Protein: CSVRTGGYEQYF.

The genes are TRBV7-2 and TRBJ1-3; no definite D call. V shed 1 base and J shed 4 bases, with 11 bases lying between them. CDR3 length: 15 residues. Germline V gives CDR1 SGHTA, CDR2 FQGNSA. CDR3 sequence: CASSLVRRRGNTIYF. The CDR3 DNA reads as TGTGCCAGCAGCTTAGTACGGCGCCGAGGAAACACCATATATTTT. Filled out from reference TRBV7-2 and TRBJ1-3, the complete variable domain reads GAGVSQSPSNKVTEKGKDVELRCDPISGHTALYWYRQSLGQGLEFLIYFQGNSAPDKSGLPSDRFSAERTGGSVSTLTIQRTQQEDSAVYLCASSLVRRRGNTIYFGEGSWLTVV.

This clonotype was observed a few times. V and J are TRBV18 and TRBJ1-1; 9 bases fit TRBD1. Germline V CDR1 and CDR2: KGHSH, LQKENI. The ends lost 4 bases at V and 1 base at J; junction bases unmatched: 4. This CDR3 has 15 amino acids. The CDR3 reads CASSQRQGENTEAFF. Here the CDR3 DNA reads TGTGCCAGCTCACAACGACAGGGGGAGAACACTGAAGCTTTCTTT.

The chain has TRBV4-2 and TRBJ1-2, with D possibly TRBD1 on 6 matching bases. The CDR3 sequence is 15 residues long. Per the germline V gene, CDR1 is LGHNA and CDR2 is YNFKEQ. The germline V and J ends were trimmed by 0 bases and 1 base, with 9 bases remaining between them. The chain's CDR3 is CASSQDRTDNYGYTF. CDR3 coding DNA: TGTGCCAGCAGCCAAGATAGGACAGATAACTATGGCTACACCTTC.

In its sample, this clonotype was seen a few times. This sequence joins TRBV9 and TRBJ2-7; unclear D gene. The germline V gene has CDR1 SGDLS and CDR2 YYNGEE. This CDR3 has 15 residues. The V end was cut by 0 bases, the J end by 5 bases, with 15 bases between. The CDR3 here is CASSVEGKGTDEQYF. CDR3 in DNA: TGTGCCAGCAGCGTAGAAGGCAAGGGAACTGACGAGCAGTACTTC.

DNA of the CDR3: TGTGCCTGGAGGGCTGGACGGGGCAGAGGAGATACGCAGTATTTT. Amino acid sequence: CAWRAGRGRGDTQYF. The chain employs TRBV30 and TRBJ2-3; D possibly matches TRBD1 or TRBD2 (5 bases each). CDR3 size: 15 residues. Germline CDR1 reads GTSNPN; CDR2 reads SVGIG (reference sequence). V was trimmed by 3 bases and J by 5 bases, leaving 18 bases between them.

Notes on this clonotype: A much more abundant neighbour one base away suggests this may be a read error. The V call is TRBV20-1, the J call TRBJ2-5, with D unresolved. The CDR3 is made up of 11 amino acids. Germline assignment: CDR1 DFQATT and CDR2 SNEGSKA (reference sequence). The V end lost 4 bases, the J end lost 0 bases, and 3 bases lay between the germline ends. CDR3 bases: TGCAGTGCTACTAACCAAGAGACCCAGTACTTC. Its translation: CSATNQETQYF.

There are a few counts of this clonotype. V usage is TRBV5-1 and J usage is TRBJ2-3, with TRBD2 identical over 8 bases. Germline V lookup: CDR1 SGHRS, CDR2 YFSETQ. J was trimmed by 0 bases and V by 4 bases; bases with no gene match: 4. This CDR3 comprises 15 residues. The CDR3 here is CASSELAASTDTQYF. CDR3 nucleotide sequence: TGCGCCAGCAGCGAACTAGCGGCTAGCACAGATACGCAGTATTTT.

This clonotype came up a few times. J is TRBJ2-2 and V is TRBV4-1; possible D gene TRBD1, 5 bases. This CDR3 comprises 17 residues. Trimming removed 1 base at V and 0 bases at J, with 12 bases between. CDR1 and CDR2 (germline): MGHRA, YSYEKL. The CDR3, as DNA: TGCGCCAGCAGCCAAGGGGGCATCAACCCGAACACCGGGGAGCTGTTTTTT. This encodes CASSQGGINPNTGELFF.

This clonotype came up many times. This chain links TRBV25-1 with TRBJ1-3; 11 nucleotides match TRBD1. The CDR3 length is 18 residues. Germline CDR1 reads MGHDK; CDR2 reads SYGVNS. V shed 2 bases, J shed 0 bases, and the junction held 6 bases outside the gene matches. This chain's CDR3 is CASSEPRGTGGSGNTIYF. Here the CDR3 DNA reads TGTGCCAGCAGTGAACCTAGGGGGACAGGGGGCTCTGGAAACACCATATATTTT.

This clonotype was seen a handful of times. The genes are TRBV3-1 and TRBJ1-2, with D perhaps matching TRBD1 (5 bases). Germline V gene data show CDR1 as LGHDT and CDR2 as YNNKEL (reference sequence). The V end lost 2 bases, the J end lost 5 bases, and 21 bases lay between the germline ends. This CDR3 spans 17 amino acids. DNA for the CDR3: TGTGCCAGCAGCCAACCAGGGAGCGCGAGCAAGAAGTATGGCTACACCTTC. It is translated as CASSQPGSASKKYGYTF.

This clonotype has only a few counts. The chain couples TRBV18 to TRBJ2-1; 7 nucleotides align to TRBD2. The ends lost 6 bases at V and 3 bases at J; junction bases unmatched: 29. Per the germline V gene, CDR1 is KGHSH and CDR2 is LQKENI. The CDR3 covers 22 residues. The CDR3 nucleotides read TGTGCCAGCTCGCCTAAAAACCCTAGCGCGGGAGTAACACCCAGCGGCTACAATGAGCAGTTCTTC. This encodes CASSPKNPSAGVTPSGYNEQFF.

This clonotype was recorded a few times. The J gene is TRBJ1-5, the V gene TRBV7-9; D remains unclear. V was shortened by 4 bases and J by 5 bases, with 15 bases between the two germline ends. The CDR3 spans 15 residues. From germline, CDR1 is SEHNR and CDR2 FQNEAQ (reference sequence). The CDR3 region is CASSSRFSAHQPQHF. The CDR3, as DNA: TGTGCCAGCAGCTCGAGGTTCAGTGCGCATCAGCCCCAGCATTTT.

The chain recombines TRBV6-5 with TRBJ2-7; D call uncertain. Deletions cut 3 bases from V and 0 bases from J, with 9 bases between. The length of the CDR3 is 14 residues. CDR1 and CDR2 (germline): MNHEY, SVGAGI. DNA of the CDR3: TGTGCCAGCAGTTATCGGCAAAGCTCCTACGAGCAGTACTTC. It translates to CASSYRQSSYEQYF.

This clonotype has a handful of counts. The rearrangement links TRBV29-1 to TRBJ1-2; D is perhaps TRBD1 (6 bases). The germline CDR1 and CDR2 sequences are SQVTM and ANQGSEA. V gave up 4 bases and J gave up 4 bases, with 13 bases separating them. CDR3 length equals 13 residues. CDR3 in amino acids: CSVGIRTAYGYTF. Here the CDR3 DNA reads TGCAGCGTTGGTATCCGGACAGCCTATGGCTACACCTTC.

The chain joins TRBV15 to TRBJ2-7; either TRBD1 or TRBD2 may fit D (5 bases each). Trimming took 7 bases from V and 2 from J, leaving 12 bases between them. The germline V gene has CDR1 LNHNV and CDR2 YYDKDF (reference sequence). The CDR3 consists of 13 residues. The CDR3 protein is CATTEGSTYEQYF. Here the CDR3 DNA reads TGTGCCACCACAGAGGGGTCGACCTACGAGCAGTACTTC.

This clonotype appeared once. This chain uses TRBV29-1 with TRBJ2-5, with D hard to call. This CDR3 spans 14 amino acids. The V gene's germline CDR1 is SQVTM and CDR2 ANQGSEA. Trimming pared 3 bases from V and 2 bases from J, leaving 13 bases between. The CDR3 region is CSVDRWQTQETQYF. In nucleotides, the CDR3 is TGCAGCGTTGATAGGTGGCAGACACAAGAGACCCAGTACTTC.

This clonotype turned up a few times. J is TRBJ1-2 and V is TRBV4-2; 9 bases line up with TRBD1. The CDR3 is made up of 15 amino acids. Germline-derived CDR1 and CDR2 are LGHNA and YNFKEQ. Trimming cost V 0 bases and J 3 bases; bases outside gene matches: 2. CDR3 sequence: CASSQEDRGDYGYTF. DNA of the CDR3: TGTGCCAGCAGCCAAGAGGACAGGGGAGACTATGGCTACACCTTC.